The 21 T cell receptor beta chains given below trace back to one sample, sequenced in a study of blood T cell repertoires in COVID-19. Method: immunoSEQ multiplex PCR; TCRdb's copy keeps in-frame clones and lacks some. The profile shows 75,000 to 90,000 clones, around 90% of them singletons. The sequenced material came from peripheral blood. Receptors were obtained from a man older than 75 with acute or convalescent COVID-19.

The chain carries TRBV5-6 and TRBJ1-1, with D perhaps TRBD1 (5 bases). The CDR3 has 12 amino acids. The V gene lost 4 bases and the J gene lost 6 bases, with 10 bases spanning the gap. CDR1 SGHDT and CDR2 YYEEEE come from the germline V gene. Written as DNA, the CDR3 is TGTGCCAGCAGCGTCGGGGGGGCTGAAGCTTTCTTT. Translated, it gives CASSVGGAEAFF.

Details on this clone: Other DNA sequences of this sample code for an identical CDR3. This rearrangement joins TRBV5-1 to TRBJ1-1; D gene ambiguous. The V gene lost 0 bases and the J gene lost 0 bases, with 3 bases spanning the gap. There are 13 residues in the CDR3. Germline values: CDR1 SGHRS, CDR2 YFSETQ. The CDR3 coding sequence is TGCGCCAGCAGCTTGGCTGTGAACACTGAAGCTTTCTTT. This encodes CASSLAVNTEAFF.

The chain recombines TRBV29-1 with TRBJ1-1, with D unresolved. The germline V gene encodes CDR1 SQVTM and CDR2 ANQGSEA. This CDR3 is 12 amino acids long. Trimming took 4 bases from V and 1 from J, leaving 7 bases between them. This CDR3 reads CSVVYGNTEAFF. The CDR3 nucleotides read TGCAGCGTTGTATACGGGAACACTGAAGCTTTCTTT.

This clone was picked up one time. CDR3: CASRYREQGNTIYF. In DNA, the CDR3 is TGTGCCAGTAGATACAGGGAACAAGGAAACACCATATATTTT. The chain employs TRBV19 and TRBJ1-3, with a weak D call TRBD1 (6 bases). Trimming left V 6 bases short and J 4 bases short, with 13 bases between. The CDR3 is made up of 14 amino acids. Germline assignment: CDR1 LNHDA and CDR2 SQIVND (reference sequence).

The chain carries TRBV6-5 and TRBJ1-4, with D hard to call. V lost 7 bases and J 8 bases, leaving 14 bases between the germline ends. The CDR3 length is 13 residues. Per germline, CDR1 MNHEY and CDR2 SVGAGI. CDR3 residues: CASTSGVGEKLFF. The CDR3 DNA reads as TGTGCCAGCACCTCCGGGGTAGGGGAAAAACTGTTTTTT.

V usage is TRBV20-1 and J usage is TRBJ2-3; possibly TRBD1 for D (6 bases). V gave up 3 bases and J gave up 0 bases, with 13 bases separating them. CDR1 and CDR2 (germline): DFQATT, SNEGSKA (reference sequence). The CDR3 contains 15 residues. The CDR3 reads CSASPWQGSTDTQYF. The CDR3, as DNA: TGCAGTGCTAGTCCCTGGCAGGGGAGCACAGATACGCAGTATTTT.

As for this clone: One junction end does not reproduce the germline sequence, and a read error may be involved. The CDR3 nucleotides are TGTGCCAGCAGCGTAACTAGCGGGGGGGCCGCTGAGCAGTTCTTC. Encoded protein: CASSVTSGGAAEQFF. This chain uses TRBV7-3 with TRBJ2-1; 13 bases fit TRBD2. Germline values: CDR1 SGHTA, CDR2 FQGTGA. The CDR3 is 15 residues long.

The chain recombines TRBV27 with TRBJ1-2; D gene ambiguous. The CDR3 totals 13 residues. Trimming removed 2 bases at V and 7 bases at J, with 11 bases between. Germline CDR1 is MNHEY and CDR2 is SMNVEV (reference sequence). The CDR3 sequence is CASSLVPGSGYTF. The CDR3, as DNA: TGTGCCAGCAGTTTAGTTCCGGGGTCTGGCTACACCTTC.

In its sample, this clone was seen a few times. V gene TRBV25-1 combines with J gene TRBJ1-1; D is possibly TRBD1 (5 bases). With 11 bases removed from V and 2 bases from J, the gap between germline ends came to 12 bases. This CDR3 has 12 residues. Germline V lookup: CDR1 MGHDK, CDR2 SYGVNS. CDR3 protein: CAAGQINTEAFF. As DNA, the CDR3 is TGTGCCGCAGGGCAGATAAACACTGAAGCTTTCTTT.

The DNA for the CDR3 is TGTGCCAGCTCACTCATGGCCACTGAAGCTTTCTTT. Its protein is CASSLMATEAFF. The chain uses TRBV18 and TRBJ1-1, with D uncertain. Germline V gene data show CDR1 as KGHSH and CDR2 as LQKENI. Between the trimmed V and J ends, which lost 4 bases and 4 bases, there was a span of 7 bases. CDR3 length equals 12 residues.

V usage is TRBV6-5 and J usage is TRBJ1-1; 7 nucleotides match TRBD1. The CDR3 totals 14 residues. J gave up 2 bases and V 6 bases, and 6 bases lay outside the gene matches. From germline, CDR1 is MNHEY and CDR2 SVGAGI. CDR3 residues: CASSLQGLNTEAFF. In nucleotides, the CDR3 is TGTGCCAGCAGCCTACAGGGGCTCAACACTGAAGCTTTCTTT.

The CDR3 loop is CASSPYQRGYITDTQYF. CDR3 DNA: TGTGCCAGCAGCCCATACCAACGGGGGTACATCACAGATACGCAGTATTTT. The J gene is TRBJ2-3, the V gene TRBV3-1 (or the pseudogene TRBV3-2), with D perhaps matching TRBD2 (6 bases). The germline V gene has CDR1 LGHDT and CDR2 YNNKEL (reference sequence). Trimming stripped 4 bases from V and 2 bases from J, with 19 bases between. This CDR3 comprises 17 residues.

The chain carries TRBV20-1 and TRBJ1-6; 7 bases are a match to TRBD1. In germline, CDR1 is DFQATT, CDR2 SNEGSKA (reference sequence). With 3 bases clipped from V and 9 bases from J, the junction kept 5 bases outside the gene matches. The CDR3 length is 13 residues. This chain's CDR3 is CSASGTEGSPLHF. The CDR3 nucleotides are TGCAGTGCTAGTGGGACAGAAGGTTCACCCCTCCACTTT.

This clone was seen a handful of times. V usage is TRBV6-2 or TRBV6-3 and J usage is TRBJ2-7; maybe TRBD1 (6 bases). Germline V CDR1 and CDR2: MNHEY, SVGEGT. The germline V and J ends were trimmed by 5 bases and 2 bases, with 13 bases remaining between them. CDR3 length equals 14 residues. Here the CDR3 reads CASSPWDNPYEQYF. The CDR3 DNA sequence: TGTGCCAGCAGTCCGTGGGACAACCCCTACGAGCAGTACTTC.

The rearrangement uses TRBV5-6 and TRBJ2-7; 8 positions agree with TRBD2. CDR1 and CDR2 (germline): SGHDT, YYEEEE. V lost 4 bases and J lost 1; bases outside the gene matches: 4. The CDR3 consists of 14 residues. CDR3 sequence (DNA): TGTGCCAGCAGCGAGGGACTAGGGTCCTACGAGCAGTACTTC. Protein: CASSEGLGSYEQYF.

This chain uses TRBV2 with TRBJ1-4; TRBD1 matches at 7 bases. Germline CDR1 SNHLY, CDR2 FYNNEI. J lost 4 bases, V lost 0 bases, and 2 bases had no gene match. The CDR3 has 15 residues. The CDR3 loop is CASSEAGQFNEKLFF. CDR3 nucleotide sequence: TGTGCCAGCAGTGAAGCGGGACAGTTTAATGAAAAACTGTTTTTT.

The rearrangement links TRBV7-2 to TRBJ1-2; 7 nucleotides agree with TRBD1. The germline CDR1 and CDR2 sequences are SGHTA and FQGNSA. J lost 6 bases, V lost 2 bases, and 9 bases had no gene match. The CDR3 loop spans 15 amino acids. In DNA form, the CDR3 reads TGTGCCAGCAGCTTAATCAGGGGGGTCGCTGATGGCTACACCTTC. Protein sequence: CASSLIRGVADGYTF.

The chain has TRBV7-6 and TRBJ1-1; 7 nucleotides agree with TRBD1. In germline, CDR1 is SGHVS, CDR2 FNYEAQ. With V trimmed by 1 base and J by 12 bases, 2 bases remained unmatched. The CDR3 has 11 residues. The CDR3 here is CASSLGGQPFF. The CDR3 DNA follows: TGTGCCAGCAGCTTAGGGGGACAGCCTTTCTTT.

The chain uses TRBV7-2 and TRBJ1-2, with TRBD1 identical over 10 bases. V lost 5 bases to trimming and J lost 5 bases; unmatched junction nucleotides: 11. Germline V gene data show CDR1 as SGHTA and CDR2 as FQGNSA. The CDR3 is 16 residues long. CDR3 protein: CASSRDRGAGGYGYTF. In DNA form, the CDR3 reads TGTGCCAGCAGCCGGGACAGGGGCGCGGGGGGGTATGGCTACACCTTC.

This chain connects TRBV19 to TRBJ2-7; TRBD2 agrees at 8 bases. V was clipped by 6 bases and J by 5 bases; unmatched bases: 6. The V gene's germline CDR1 is LNHDA and CDR2 SQIVND (reference sequence). The CDR3 is made up of 13 amino acids. The CDR3 reads CASRSSGLNEQYF. The CDR3, as DNA: TGTGCCAGTAGATCTAGCGGGCTTAACGAGCAGTACTTC.

This clone appeared a single time. V is TRBV5-1 and J is TRBJ1-2; 7 nucleotides align to TRBD1. The CDR3 is 14 residues long. Germline V lookup: CDR1 SGHRS, CDR2 YFSETQ. The trim removed 2 bases at V and 7 bases at J, leaving 8 bases unmatched. Here the CDR3 reads CASSFVAGGPGYTF. CDR3 DNA: TGCGCCAGCAGCTTTGTTGCAGGGGGGCCTGGCTACACCTTC. Filled out from reference TRBV5-1 and TRBJ1-2, the complete variable domain reads KAGVTQTPRYLIKTRGQQVTLSCSPISGHRSVSWYQQTPGQGLQFLFEYFSETQRNKGNFPGRFSGRQFSNSRSEMNVSTLELGDSALYLCASSFVAGGPGYTFGSGTRLTVV.